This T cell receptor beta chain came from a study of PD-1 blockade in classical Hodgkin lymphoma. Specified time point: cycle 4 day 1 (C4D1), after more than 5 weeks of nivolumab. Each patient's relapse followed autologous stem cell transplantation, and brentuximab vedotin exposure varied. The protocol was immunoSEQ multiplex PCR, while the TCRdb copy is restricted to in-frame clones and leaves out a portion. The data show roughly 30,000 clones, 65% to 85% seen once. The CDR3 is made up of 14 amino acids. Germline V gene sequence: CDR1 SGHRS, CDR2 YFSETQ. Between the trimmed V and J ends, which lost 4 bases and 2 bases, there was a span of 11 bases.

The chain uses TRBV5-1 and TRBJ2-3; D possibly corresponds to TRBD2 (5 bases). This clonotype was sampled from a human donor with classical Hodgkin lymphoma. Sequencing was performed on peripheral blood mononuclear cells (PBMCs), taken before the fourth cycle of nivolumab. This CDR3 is CASSEMRATDTQYF. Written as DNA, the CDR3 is TGCGCCAGCAGCGAGATGAGGGCCACAGATACGCAGTATTTT. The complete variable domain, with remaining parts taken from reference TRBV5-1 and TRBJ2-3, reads KAGVTQTPRYLIKTRGQQVTLSCSPISGHRSVSWYQQTPGQGLQFLFEYFSETQRNKGNFPGRFSGRQFSNSRSEMNVSTLELGDSALYLCASSEMRATDTQYFGPGTRLTVL.